A single sample is the source of the 21 T cell receptor beta chains below, sequenced in a study of cytomegalovirus exposure and HLA in healthy donors. Vbeta (60) and Jbeta (13) primers were used in the PCR. Here immunoSEQ multiplex PCR was the method, and the copy in TCRdb shows in-frame clones only, minus some. The sample consists of about 91,000 clones, more than 55% of them appearing once. Sequenced: PBMCs. Receptor source: a human donor in good health.

The chain has TRBV2 and TRBJ1-1; possibly TRBD1 for D (5 bases). The CDR3 contains 14 residues. Germline V lookup: CDR1 SNHLY, CDR2 FYNNEI. The ends were cut back, 4 bases at V and 0 bases at J, with 9 bases in the middle. CDR3 nucleotides: TGTGCCAGCAGTGTGACAGACATGAACACTGAAGCTTTCTTT. It is translated as CASSVTDMNTEAFF.

The chain employs TRBV11-2 and TRBJ2-7; TRBD1 matches at 7 bases. CDR1 and CDR2 from the germline V gene are SGHAT and FQNNGV. The V gene end was trimmed by 4 bases and the J gene end by 1 base; junction bases not matched to a gene: 7. The CDR3 is 15 amino acids. This chain's CDR3 is CASSSDRVFSYEQYF. The CDR3, as DNA: TGTGCCAGCAGCTCAGACAGGGTTTTTTCCTACGAGCAGTACTTC.

This chain uses TRBV7-2 with TRBJ1-2; the D gene is possibly TRBD1 (6 bases). Germline assignment: CDR1 SGHTA and CDR2 FQGNSA. The length of the CDR3 is 17 residues. The germline V and J ends were trimmed by 1 base and 4 bases, with 19 bases remaining between them. CDR3 amino acids: CASSLEQGILKSYGYTF. The CDR3 coding sequence is TGTGCCAGCAGCTTAGAACAGGGAATCCTCAAGTCCTATGGCTACACCTTC.

This clone was counted a few times. V usage is TRBV18 and J usage is TRBJ1-1; the match to TRBD1 covers 7 bases. Germline loops: CDR1 KGHSH, CDR2 LQKENI. V lost 9 bases, J lost 3 bases, and 7 bases stayed unmatched. This CDR3 comprises 13 residues. DNA for the CDR3: TGTGCCAGTAATGACAGGGAGGACACTGAAGCTTTCTTT. Translation: CASNDREDTEAFF.

The chain links TRBV5-1 to TRBJ2-6, with 8 bases matching TRBD1. With V trimmed by 5 bases and J by 0 bases, 1 base remained unmatched. Germline assignment: CDR1 SGHRS and CDR2 YFSETQ. The CDR3 sequence is 15 residues long. The CDR3 region has the DNA TGCGCCAGCAGGGACAGGGTCTCTGGGGCCAACGTCCTGACTTTC. Translating gives CASRDRVSGANVLTF.

The rearrangement uses TRBV18 and TRBJ2-1; D is uncertain. The germline CDR1 and CDR2 sequences are KGHSH and LQKENI. The length of the CDR3 is 15 residues. Trimming stripped 0 bases from V and 8 bases from J, with 14 bases between. CDR3 coding DNA: TGTGCCAGCTCACCACCAAGTCAGAGGAATGATGAGCAGTTCTTC. Amino acid sequence: CASSPPSQRNDEQFF.

V usage is TRBV18 and J usage is TRBJ1-4; 9 bases fit TRBD1. The V segment lost 3 bases and the J segment 10 bases; nucleotides outside the gene matches: 12. Germline loops: CDR1 KGHSH, CDR2 LQKENI. CDR3 length: 16 residues. The CDR3 here is CASSPVAGQGSLKLFF. The CDR3 DNA follows: TGTGCCAGCTCACCCGTGGCGGGACAGGGCTCACTAAAACTGTTTTTT.

This clone came up a few times. This chain connects TRBV2 to TRBJ2-7, with TRBD2 identical over 8 bases. V shed 0 bases and J 2 bases; nucleotides not matched to a gene: 3. Per germline, CDR1 SNHLY and CDR2 FYNNEI. This CDR3 region has 15 residues. The CDR3 loop is CASSEAGRGAYEQYF. The CDR3 DNA is TGTGCCAGCAGTGAAGCCGGGAGGGGGGCCTACGAGCAGTACTTC.

A few counts support this clone. The J gene is TRBJ2-5, the V gene TRBV6-6; D possibly corresponds to TRBD2 (5 bases). Germline V lookup: CDR1 MNHNY, CDR2 SVGAGI (reference sequence). This CDR3 spans 14 amino acids. Trimming cost V 2 bases and J 6 bases, with 13 bases left between them. CDR3 nucleotide sequence: TGTGCCAGCAGTTACACTGGGAGCGCCCAGACCCAGTACTTC. It encodes CASSYTGSAQTQYF.

This chain connects TRBV7-3 to TRBJ2-5, with D tentatively TRBD2 (6 bases). The length of the CDR3 is 17 residues. Germline CDR1 SGHTA, CDR2 FQGTGA. The germline V and J ends were trimmed by 2 bases and 5 bases, with 21 bases remaining between them. The CDR3 region is CASSLFARSGGFETQYF. In nucleotides, the CDR3 is TGTGCCAGCAGCTTATTTGCGCGGAGCGGAGGGTTCGAGACCCAGTACTTC.

This clone was detected only a few times. The chain recombines TRBV6-1 with TRBJ2-3, with D possibly matching TRBD1 (5 bases). The CDR3 has 15 residues. Germline-derived CDR1 and CDR2 are MNHNS and SASEGT. V was trimmed by 4 bases and J by 0 bases, leaving 11 bases between them. The CDR3 spells CASSARQPSTDTQYF. The DNA for the CDR3 is TGTGCCAGCAGTGCAAGACAGCCAAGCACAGATACGCAGTATTTT.

V gene TRBV6-6 combines with J gene TRBJ1-4; perhaps TRBD1 as D (5 bases). Trimming took off 9 bases at V and 1 base at J, with 12 bases between the two ends. The germline V gene has CDR1 MNHNY and CDR2 SVGAGI (reference sequence). The CDR3 contains 14 residues. The CDR3 DNA reads TGTGCCAGACCGCTAGACAGAACTAATGAAAAACTGTTTTTT. This codes for CARPLDRTNEKLFF.

Of note for this clone: This sample includes further DNA sequences coding for the same CDR3. V is TRBV6-6 and J is TRBJ1-1; D unclear. Germline V gives CDR1 MNHNY, CDR2 SVGAGI (reference sequence). The CDR3 is 16 amino acids. V shed 3 bases and J shed 4 bases, with 18 bases lying between them. The CDR3 DNA reads TGTGCCAGCAGTTATGATCCTCAGCGGAGAGGCACTGAAGCTTTCTTT. It specifies CASSYDPQRRGTEAFF.

This chain's CDR3 is CAGGQGDTQYF. The CDR3 DNA reads TGTGCCGGGGGACAGGGAGATACGCAGTATTTT. The chain couples TRBV2 to TRBJ2-3; TRBD1 matches 9 bases. V was pared by 11 bases and J by 5 bases, with 2 bases of the junction left unmatched. Germline-derived CDR1 and CDR2 are SNHLY and FYNNEI. The CDR3 runs 11 residues. Full variable domain (remainder filled in from reference TRBV2 and TRBJ2-3): EPEVTQTPSHQVTQMGQEVILRCVPISNHLYFYWYRQILGQKVEFLVSFYNNEISEKSEIFDDQFSVERPDGSNFTLKIRSTKLEDSAMYFCAGGQGDTQYFGPGTRLTVL.

The rearrangement uses TRBV9 and TRBJ2-1, with 9 bases that match TRBD2. Germline values: CDR1 SGDLS, CDR2 YYNGEE. The CDR3 sequence is 16 residues long. The ends lost 2 bases at V and 5 bases at J; junction bases unmatched: 8. CDR3 bases: TGTGCCAGCAGCGTTTCGGCGGGGGGGAGTAACAATGAGCAGTTCTTC. Translated, it gives CASSVSAGGSNNEQFF.

This clone was counted only a few times. The chain carries TRBV7-9 and TRBJ1-1; D not certain. The germline CDR1 and CDR2 sequences are SEHNR and FQNEAQ (reference sequence). The CDR3 runs to 12 residues. The germline V and J ends were trimmed by 5 bases and 1 base, with 5 bases remaining between them. Written as DNA, the CDR3 is TGTGCCAGCAGCCGAGGGAACACTGAAGCTTTCTTT. Its translation is CASSRGNTEAFF.

The rearrangement links TRBV5-4 to TRBJ1-4, with TRBD1 matching 8 bases. The V gene end was trimmed by 1 base and the J gene end by 4 bases; junction bases not matched to a gene: 6. Germline V CDR1 and CDR2: SGHNT, YYREEE (reference sequence). The length of the CDR3 is 16 residues. CDR3 in DNA: TGTGCCAGCAGCTTGTCAGGGGGCGCCGGTAATGAAAAACTGTTTTTT. As protein: CASSLSGGAGNEKLFF. The entire variable domain, with the rest obtained from reference TRBV5-4 and TRBJ1-4, is as follows: ETGVTQSPTHLIKTRGQQVTLRCSSQSGHNTVSWYQQALGQGPQFIFQYYREEENGRGNFPPRFSGLQFPNYSSELNVNALELDDSALYLCASSLSGGAGNEKLFFGSGTQLSVL.

J is TRBJ1-4 and V is TRBV7-2, with 7 bases lining up with TRBD1. Germline assignment: CDR1 SGHTA and CDR2 FQGNSA. The CDR3 is made up of 15 amino acids. J was trimmed by 6 bases and V by 6 bases; bases with no gene match: 10. DNA for the CDR3: TGTGCCAGCAGACGAGAGGGGGACAGTTATGAAAAACTGTTTTTT. Protein sequence: CASRREGDSYEKLFF. Drawing the rest from reference TRBV7-2 and TRBJ1-4, the complete variable domain is GAGVSQSPSNKVTEKGKDVELRCDPISGHTALYWYRQSLGQGLEFLIYFQGNSAPDKSGLPSDRFSAERTGGSVSTLTIQRTQQEDSAVYLCASRREGDSYEKLFFGSGTQLSVL.

The chain is built from TRBV7-2 and TRBJ2-5, with 11 nucleotides matching TRBD2. The CDR3 is made up of 17 amino acids. Germline values: CDR1 SGHTA, CDR2 FQGNSA. The J segment lost 3 bases and the V segment lost 5 bases, leaving 11 bases of the junction unmatched. CDR3 sequence: CASSRRLVAGGEETQYF. The CDR3 DNA reads as TGTGCCAGCAGCCGACGACTGGTAGCGGGGGGGGAAGAGACCCAGTACTTC.

This chain uses TRBV5-4 with TRBJ2-7, with 7 positions matching TRBD1. Losses at the gene ends were 0 bases for V and 1 base for J; bases not matched to a gene: 7. There are 16 residues in the CDR3. Germline V gene lookup returns CDR1 SGHNT and CDR2 YYREEE (reference sequence). As DNA, the CDR3 is TGTGCCAGCAGCTTGGGCCCAATACAGGGGTCCTACGAGCAGTACTTC. Protein product: CASSLGPIQGSYEQYF.

This chain uses TRBV7-9 with TRBJ2-1; TRBD2 matches at 7 bases. CDR3 length equals 13 residues. Per the germline V gene, CDR1 is SEHNR and CDR2 is FQNEAQ (reference sequence). Trimming took 5 bases from V and 3 from J; bases not matched to a gene: 1. The CDR3 nucleotides read TGTGCCAGCAGCCCGGGGGGCTACAATGAGCAGTTCTTC. Its translation is CASSPGGYNEQFF.